Presented here are 22 T cell receptor beta chains from one specimen sequenced in a study of beta chain features in type 1 diabetes. Points from the study as a whole: Moderately but significantly shorter TCRB CDR3s were found in Type 1 diabetes patients in all four CD4+ subsets.

Expressed TCRB transcripts were sequenced because the isolated RNA had all been reverse transcribed beforehand. Sequencing was performed with immunoSEQ multiplex PCR; in TCRdb, only in-frame clones are kept and a portion is missing. In the table there are a few hundred thousand clones, around a tenth of which are singletons. For these receptors, no antigen is known. The sequencing input was central memory CD4+ T cells from blood. Every receptor here comes from a man younger than 45 with type 1 diabetes.

This clone was observed a handful of times. This rearrangement joins TRBV7-2 to TRBJ2-5; D gene unclear. Deletions cut 5 bases from V and 1 base from J, with 8 bases between. This CDR3 has 13 residues. Germline loops: CDR1 SGHTA, CDR2 FQGNSA. CDR3 in amino acids: CASSPSLQETQYF. The DNA of the CDR3 is TGTGCCAGCAGCCCGAGCCTCCAAGAGACCCAGTACTTC.

This clone has a handful of counts. The same CDR3 also results from other DNA sequences found in this sample. This rearrangement joins TRBV30 to TRBJ2-2, with TRBD1 identical over 11 bases. This CDR3 contains 16 residues. Germline lookup yields CDR1 GTSNPN and CDR2 SVGIG (reference sequence). V shed 5 bases, J shed 1 base, and the junction held 6 bases outside the gene matches. CDR3 loop: CAWRGGTGGNTGELFF. Here the CDR3 DNA reads TGTGCCTGGCGGGGAGGGACAGGGGGGAACACCGGGGAGCTGTTTTTT.

CDR3 coding DNA: TGCAGCTCTGACAGGGGAAGGGACAATGAGCAGTTCTTC. Translated: CSSDRGRDNEQFF. This chain joins TRBV29-1 and TRBJ2-1; 8 nucleotides line up with TRBD1. Germline CDR1 reads SQVTM; CDR2 reads ANQGSEA. V dropped 8 bases and J dropped 5; count of bases not matched to a gene: 8. The CDR3 totals 13 residues.

This rearrangement joins TRBV5-1 to TRBJ2-5; possible D gene TRBD1, 6 bases. The CDR3 is made up of 15 amino acids. Deletions cut 3 bases from V and 4 bases from J, with 16 bases between. CDR1 and CDR2 (germline): SGHRS, YFSETQ. The CDR3 is CASSWGQGRGETQYF. Here the CDR3 DNA reads TGCGCCAGCAGCTGGGGTCAGGGGAGAGGAGAGACCCAGTACTTC.

The chain links TRBV7-3 to TRBJ2-5; D ambiguous. The germline CDR1 and CDR2 sequences are SGHTA and FQGTGA. The V end was cut by 5 bases, the J end by 4 bases, with 11 bases between. The CDR3 contains 13 residues. DNA for the CDR3: TGTGCCAGCAGCCAAGGGTTGGGAGAGACCCAGTACTTC. Translation gives CASSQGLGETQYF.

The chain employs TRBV9 and TRBJ1-2; a possible D gene is TRBD1 (6 bases). Germline CDR1 is SGDLS and CDR2 is YYNGEE. V lost 1 base and J lost 8, with 9 bases in between. The CDR3 loop spans 12 amino acids. This chain's CDR3 is CASSVTGQGYTF. The DNA of the CDR3 is TGTGCCAGCAGCGTAACAGGGCAGGGCTACACCTTC.

The chain joins TRBV2 to TRBJ2-6; no reliable D call. Per germline, CDR1 SNHLY and CDR2 FYNNEI. The ends were cut back, 4 bases at V and 0 bases at J, with 7 bases in the middle. This CDR3 has 15 residues. The CDR3 loop reads CASSVSPSGANVLTF. CDR3 in DNA: TGTGCCAGCAGTGTCAGCCCCTCTGGGGCCAACGTCCTGACTTTC.

This clone was observed many times. V is TRBV10-3 and J is TRBJ2-3; 8 bases map to TRBD2. The CDR3 has 15 residues. Losses at the gene ends were 6 bases for V and 3 bases for J; bases not matched to a gene: 8. Per the germline V gene, CDR1 is ENHRY and CDR2 is SYGVKD. CDR3 sequence: CAISEGGRRTDTQYF. CDR3 DNA sequence: TGTGCCATCAGCGAGGGCGGGAGGCGAACAGATACGCAGTATTTT.

The gene calls are TRBV27 and TRBJ2-3; 7 nucleotides align to TRBD2. Trimming cost V 4 bases and J 2 bases; bases outside gene matches: 6. Germline CDR1 reads MNHEY; CDR2 reads SMNVEV (reference sequence). This CDR3 has 15 residues. The DNA for the CDR3 is TGTGCCAGCAGTTCAACTCAGCGGGACACAGATACGCAGTATTTT. This gives the protein CASSSTQRDTDTQYF.

In its sample, this clone was seen a few times. The rearrangement links TRBV7-9 to TRBJ2-3; D call uncertain. Germline assignment: CDR1 SEHNR and CDR2 FQNEAQ (reference sequence). The CDR3 runs to 11 residues. The germline V and J ends were trimmed by 5 bases and 6 bases, with 6 bases remaining between them. As DNA, the CDR3 is TGTGCCAGCAGCCCCGCGGATACGCAGTATTTT. Protein sequence: CASSPADTQYF.

The chain joins TRBV1 to TRBJ2-7; the table's D call of TRBD2 was not tested on the DNA. TRBV1 is an annotated pseudogene. The CDR3 runs to 14 residues. CDR3: CTSSQFYSHYEQYF. In DNA form, the CDR3 reads TGCACCAGCAGCCAATTTTACTCCCATTACGAGCAGTACTTC.

This clone was recorded at least ten times. The rearrangement joins TRBV5-1 to TRBJ2-1; the match to TRBD1 covers 8 bases. Germline-derived CDR1 and CDR2 are SGHRS and YFSETQ. The trim removed 4 bases at V and 5 bases at J, leaving 14 bases unmatched. The CDR3 is made up of 17 amino acids. This chain's CDR3 is CASSLWTGRPDDNEQFF. The CDR3 DNA follows: TGCGCCAGCAGCCTGTGGACAGGGCGTCCAGACGACAATGAGCAGTTCTTC.

This clone was recorded many times. The rearrangement uses TRBV28 and TRBJ2-6; possible D gene TRBD2, 6 bases. Deletions cut 2 bases from V and 0 bases from J, with 8 bases between. The CDR3 runs 16 residues. The germline V gene has CDR1 MDHEN and CDR2 SYDVKM. The CDR3 DNA reads TGTGCCAGCAGTTTAAGGACTACCTCTGGGGCCAACGTCCTGACTTTC. Protein: CASSLRTTSGANVLTF.

This clone has more than one count but fewer than ten. The chain employs TRBV6-5 and TRBJ1-1, with D unresolved. The CDR3 totals 15 residues. CDR1 is MNHEY, CDR2 SVGAGI, per germline. V lost 0 bases and J 1 base, leaving 9 bases between the germline ends. In nucleotides, the CDR3 is TGTGCCAGCAGTTACTCTGGGAGCTGGAACACTGAAGCTTTCTTT. Translating it yields CASSYSGSWNTEAFF.

In its sample, this clone was seen a few times. The chain uses TRBV5-4 and TRBJ2-7; possibly TRBD1 for D (6 bases). CDR1 and CDR2 (germline): SGHNT, YYREEE (reference sequence). CDR3 length: 16 amino acids. The V and J ends lost 4 bases and 0 bases respectively, with 17 bases between them. The CDR3 loop reads CASSPRTALLSYEQYF. In nucleotides, the CDR3 is TGTGCCAGCAGCCCAAGGACAGCCTTACTCTCCTACGAGCAGTACTTC.

This clone was recorded a few times. This sequence joins TRBV27 and TRBJ1-5; 10 nucleotides match TRBD1. V lost 6 bases and J lost 6; bases outside the gene matches: 5. The CDR3 is 14 amino acids. Germline V gene lookup returns CDR1 MNHEY and CDR2 SMNVEV (reference sequence). CDR3 DNA sequence: TGTGCCAGCAGGGGGGGACAGGGGAGTCAGCCCCAGCATTTT. Its translation: CASRGGQGSQPQHF.

This clone appeared many times. The rearrangement links TRBV7-9 to TRBJ2-4; D gene unclear. The CDR3 has 13 residues. Germline CDR1 and CDR2: SEHNR and FQNEAQ (reference sequence). V was clipped by 3 bases and J by 7 bases, with 10 bases between them. CDR3 coding DNA: TGTGCCAGCAGCTTTAACCTCGGGAACATTCAGTACTTC. Amino acid sequence: CASSFNLGNIQYF. The full variable domain, its missing parts supplied by reference TRBV7-9 and TRBJ2-4, is DTGVSQNPRHKITKRGQNVTFRCDPISEHNRLYWYRQTLGQGPEFLTYFQNEAQLEKSRLLSDRFSAERPKGSFSTLEIQRTEQGDSAMYLCASSFNLGNIQYFGAGTRLSVL.

V usage is TRBV29-1 and J usage is TRBJ1-4; D is unresolved. The V end was cut by 1 base, the J end by 6 bases, with 9 bases between. Germline values: CDR1 SQVTM, CDR2 ANQGSEA. This CDR3 comprises 13 residues. The CDR3 here is CSVEGRGYEKLFF. Here the CDR3 DNA reads TGCAGCGTTGAAGGGCGGGGTTATGAAAAACTGTTTTTT.

V is TRBV18 and J is TRBJ2-1; 8 nucleotides match TRBD2. The ends lost 2 bases at V and 9 bases at J; junction bases unmatched: 3. This CDR3 region has 13 residues. The germline CDR1 and CDR2 sequences are KGHSH and LQKENI. CDR3 protein: CASSPDTSGEQFF. The CDR3 region has the DNA TGTGCCAGCTCACCAGACACTAGCGGTGAGCAGTTCTTC.

This clone was seen more than once but under ten times. A read error may account for a junction end that differs from germline. The chain has TRBV6-1 and TRBJ2-1; 7 bases are shared with TRBD2. The CDR3 covers 14 residues. Germline values: CDR1 MNHNS, CDR2 SASEGT. The CDR3 loop is CAISETREYNEQFF. DNA for the CDR3: TGTGCCATCAGTGAAACGCGGGAGTACAATGAGCAGTTCTTC.

This clone was seen a handful of times. The CDR3 sequence: CASSLAQGANEKLFF. The DNA for the CDR3 is TGTGCCAGCAGCTTGGCCCAGGGTGCAAATGAAAAACTGTTTTTT. The chain is built from TRBV5-4 and TRBJ1-4, with TRBD1 as a possible D gene (5 bases). Trimming stripped 0 bases from V and 5 bases from J, with 11 bases between. Germline V lookup: CDR1 SGHNT, CDR2 YYREEE (reference sequence). The CDR3 sequence is 15 residues long.

There are a few counts of this clone. The chain has TRBV5-1 and TRBJ1-2, with 7 bases fitting TRBD1. The CDR3 consists of 13 residues. V was clipped by 3 bases and J by 7 bases; unmatched bases: 6. Per germline, CDR1 SGHRS and CDR2 YFSETQ. The CDR3 DNA sequence: TGCGCCAGCAGCTATGACAGGGAACGTGGCTACACCTTC. It is translated as CASSYDRERGYTF.